This TCR beta chain is drawn from a study of pediatric ulcerative colitis. Study-wide results and caveats: Substantially fewer templates came from a couple of patients' blood samples. Two rectal CDR3 clonotypes occurred in all ulcerative colitis patients.

The assay was run at survey level. Up to 500,000 reads were sequenced per sample. The method was immunoSEQ multiplex PCR; TCRdb's version includes in-frame clones alone and lacks a portion of them. The table has some 50,000 clones, around 79% seen once. One to two pinch biopsies were taken from the rectum during colonoscopy. Points on this clone: The antigen is unknown.

The V gene's germline CDR1 is SGHTA and CDR2 FQGNSA. The CDR3 totals 13 residues. Trimming shortened V by 4 bases and J by 5 bases, and 11 bases separated the two germline ends. This sequence joins TRBV7-2 and TRBJ1-1; D unresolved. Material for sequencing was gut tissue. The sequence was obtained from a girl under 18 with moderate ulcerative colitis. The CDR3, as DNA: TGTGCCAGCAGCTGGGAGCCGGGGACTGAAGCTTTCTTT. Protein product: CASSWEPGTEAFF.